Following are 24 T cell receptor beta chains from one sample sequenced in a study of metastatic and nonmetastatic thyroid tumors. Treatment of any kind had been given to no patient before thyroid surgery. TCRdb re-called the PCR reads via MiXCR. Among around 45,000 clones listed, around 15% were seen once. Sequenced: blood. These receptor sequences come from a female donor with papillary thyroid cancer or a benign thyroid nodule (not recorded which). Some clones in this sample may be carry-over from other donors' samples.

The chain couples TRBV6-1 to TRBJ1-4, with D possibly matching TRBD1 (5 bases). This CDR3 comprises 14 residues. The V gene lost 7 bases and the J gene lost 5 bases, with 14 bases spanning the gap. Germline-derived CDR1 and CDR2 are MNHNS and SASEGT. CDR3 loop: CASIPGTVNEKLFF. CDR3 in DNA: TGTGCCAGCATTCCCGGGACTGTCAATGAAAAACTGTTTTTT.

A few counts support this clone. A much larger clone differs by one base, so this may be a read error. This specimen includes other DNA sequences encoding the same CDR3. The V and J genes are TRBV7-8 and TRBJ1-1; D unclear. Trimming removed 5 bases from V and 2 bases from J, with 6 bases in between. This CDR3 spans 12 amino acids. Germline assignment: CDR1 SGHVS and CDR2 FQNEAQ. The CDR3 loop reads CASSLENTEAFF. CDR3 in DNA: TGTGCCAGCAGCCTAGAAAACACTGAAGCTTTCTTT. Variable domain in full (rest from reference TRBV7-8 and TRBJ1-1): GAGVSQSPRYKVAKRGQDVALRCDPISGHVSLFWYQQALGQGPEFLTYFQNEAQLDKSGLPSDRFFAERPEGSVSTLKIQRTQQEDSAVYLCASSLENTEAFFGQGTRLTVV.

There are many counts of this clone. The J gene is TRBJ2-6, the V gene TRBV3-1; TRBD1 aligns across 9 bases. Germline CDR1 reads LGHDT; CDR2 reads YNNKEL (reference sequence). V trimming: 0 bases; J trimming: 1 base; junction bases outside the gene matches: 1. The CDR3 has 17 amino acids. The CDR3 DNA reads TGTGCCAGCAGCCAAGAACAGGGGGCTTCTGGGGCCAACGTCCTGACTTTC. This translates into CASSQEQGASGANVLTF.

The chain combines TRBV6-2 or TRBV6-3 with TRBJ2-6; no reliable D call. Germline CDR1 MNHEY, CDR2 SVGEGT. The CDR3 runs to 15 residues. V gave up 2 bases and J gave up 4 bases, with 9 bases separating them. CDR3 region: CASSYEGYGANVLTF. CDR3 in DNA: TGTGCCAGCAGTTACGAAGGGTACGGGGCCAACGTCCTGACTTTC.

The chain recombines TRBV24-1 with TRBJ1-5; D gene uncertain. Germline V gene lookup returns CDR1 KGHDR and CDR2 SFDVKD. There are 14 residues in the CDR3. The V gene lost 3 bases and the J gene lost 4 bases, with 9 bases spanning the gap. CDR3 sequence (DNA): TGTGCCACCAGTGATCTACAAAATAATCAGCCCCAGCATTTT. As protein: CATSDLQNNQPQHF.

Many counts were recorded for this clone. The chain couples TRBV5-1 to TRBJ1-3; tentative D call: TRBD1 (5 bases). The CDR3 covers 15 residues. Germline loops: CDR1 SGHRS, CDR2 YFSETQ. V gave up 0 bases and J gave up 2 bases, with 9 bases separating them. CDR3 loop: CASSLGLGAGNTIYF. The CDR3, as DNA: TGCGCCAGCAGCTTGGGGTTGGGGGCTGGAAACACCATATATTTT. The full variable domain, its missing parts supplied by reference TRBV5-1 and TRBJ1-3, is KAGVTQTPRYLIKTRGQQVTLSCSPISGHRSVSWYQQTPGQGLQFLFEYFSETQRNKGNFPGRFSGRQFSNSRSEMNVSTLELGDSALYLCASSLGLGAGNTIYFGEGSWLTVV.

The V call is TRBV28, the J call TRBJ1-4; D is perhaps TRBD1 (5 bases). The CDR3 is made up of 14 amino acids. The V gene's germline CDR1 is MDHEN and CDR2 SYDVKM. The germline V and J ends were trimmed by 8 bases and 3 bases, with 13 bases remaining between them. The CDR3 sequence is CASSRGDSNEKLFF. The CDR3, as DNA: TGTGCCAGCTCAAGAGGGGATTCTAATGAAAAACTGTTTTTT.

The table lists this clone with many counts. The genes are TRBV11-3 and TRBJ2-7; no clear D gene. From germline, CDR1 is SGHNT and CDR2 YENEEA. The V gene lost 5 bases and the J gene lost 0 bases, with 8 bases spanning the gap. The CDR3 sequence is 13 residues long. For the CDR3, the DNA is TGTGCCAGCAGCACCACCCCCTCCTACGAGCAGTACTTC. Amino acid sequence: CASSTTPSYEQYF.

This clone came up many times. This chain joins TRBV10-2 and TRBJ1-5, with D unclear. This CDR3 is built from 14 residues. Trimming stripped 7 bases from V and 3 bases from J, with 13 bases between. Germline V gene lookup returns CDR1 WSHSY and CDR2 SAAADI. CDR3 sequence (DNA): TGCGCCAGCATGAGGAACGGAATCAATCAGCCCCAGCATTTT. It yields the protein CASMRNGINQPQHF.

At least ten counts were recorded for this clone. A junction end diverges from the germline sequence, so it may reflect a read error. The V and J genes are TRBV6-4 and TRBJ2-3; D remains unclear. The CDR3 length is 14 residues. From germline, CDR1 is MRHNA and CDR2 SNTAGT. In DNA, the CDR3 is TGTGCCGGCAGTGCATCCTCTAGCACAGATACGCAGTATTTT. It is translated as CAGSASSSTDTQYF.

This clone was counted many times. This sequence joins TRBV2 and TRBJ2-2; TRBD1 matches at 10 bases. The CDR3 covers 15 residues. Trimming removed 6 bases from V and 7 bases from J; junction bases left unmatched: 8. From germline, CDR1 is SNHLY and CDR2 FYNNEI. As DNA, the CDR3 is TGTGCCAGCAGGCCGGGACAGGGGATAGGCGGGGAGCTGTTTTTT. It translates to CASRPGQGIGGELFF.

This clone was seen at least ten times. The chain recombines TRBV12-3 or TRBV12-4 with TRBJ2-4; no clear D gene. The CDR3 length is 16 residues. Between the trimmed V and J ends, which lost 2 bases and 0 bases, there was a span of 11 bases. In DNA form, the CDR3 reads TGTGCCAGCAGTTTATCCCCCCGGGTAGCCAAAAACATTCAGTACTTC. This sequence encodes CASSLSPRVAKNIQYF.

Only a few counts were recorded for this clone. CDR3 sequence (DNA): TGTGCCAGCAACCCTGCGTTTGGGCTAGCGTCTACGCAGTATTTT. As protein: CASNPAFGLASTQYF. The V gene is TRBV12-3 or TRBV12-4, the J gene TRBJ2-3, with TRBD2 as a possible D gene (6 bases). The ends were cut back, 7 bases at V and 8 bases at J, with 22 bases in the middle. This CDR3 spans 15 amino acids.

In its sample, this clone was seen many times. This chain joins TRBV3-1 and TRBJ2-5; 7 bases line up with TRBD1. CDR1 is LGHDT, CDR2 YNNKEL, per germline (reference sequence). Trimming cost V 4 bases and J 5 bases; bases outside gene matches: 10. This CDR3 is built from 15 residues. The CDR3 DNA follows: TGTGCCAGCAGCCTCTCCCTGACAGGGCGCGAGACCCAGTACTTC. Its translation: CASSLSLTGRETQYF.

This clone turned up a few times. A much bigger clone sits one base away, suggesting this may be a read error. This chain links TRBV6-1 with TRBJ2-1, with TRBD2 matching over 8 bases. V lost 5 bases to trimming and J lost 8 bases; unmatched junction nucleotides: 11. In germline, CDR1 is MNHNS, CDR2 SASEGT. The CDR3 has 15 residues. The CDR3 reads CASSRLALSVDEQFF. In DNA, the CDR3 is TGTGCCAGCAGTAGACTAGCGTTATCGGTGGATGAGCAGTTCTTC.

This clone has a count of ten or more. The rearrangement joins TRBV7-8 to TRBJ2-1, with a possible D match to TRBD2 (6 bases). V shed 2 bases and J shed 10 bases, with 12 bases lying between them. The CDR3 has 13 residues. Per germline, CDR1 SGHVS and CDR2 FQNEAQ. CDR3 residues: CASSLTGSWEQFF. The CDR3, as DNA: TGTGCCAGCAGCTTAACCGGGAGCTGGGAGCAGTTCTTC.

In its sample, this clone was seen many times. The chain has TRBV29-1 and TRBJ2-6; possibly TRBD1 for D (5 bases). CDR3 size: 13 residues. In germline, CDR1 is SQVTM, CDR2 ANQGSEA. Trimming removed 6 bases from V and 0 bases from J, with 6 bases in between. Here the CDR3 DNA reads TGCAGCGTCAGGGACTCTGGGGCCAACGTCCTGACTTTC. This encodes CSVRDSGANVLTF.

This sequence joins TRBV5-1 and TRBJ1-2; TRBD1 agrees at 8 bases. CDR3 length: 15 residues. Germline CDR1 SGHRS, CDR2 YFSETQ. The V gene end was trimmed by 2 bases and the J gene end by 8 bases; junction bases not matched to a gene: 11. In DNA, the CDR3 is TGCGCCAGCAGCTTAGAACCCAGGGGGCTTGAGGGCTACACCTTC. It specifies CASSLEPRGLEGYTF. Complete variable domain (other parts from reference TRBV5-1 and TRBJ1-2): KAGVTQTPRYLIKTRGQQVTLSCSPISGHRSVSWYQQTPGQGLQFLFEYFSETQRNKGNFPGRFSGRQFSNSRSEMNVSTLELGDSALYLCASSLEPRGLEGYTFGSGTRLTVV.

In its sample, this clone was seen a few times. This rearrangement joins TRBV2 to TRBJ2-7; 11 bases align to TRBD2. Losses at the gene ends were 6 bases for V and 4 bases for J; bases not matched to a gene: 8. Per germline, CDR1 SNHLY and CDR2 FYNNEI. The CDR3 contains 15 residues. CDR3 loop: CASRATSGELYEQYF. The CDR3, as DNA: TGTGCCAGCAGGGCGACTAGCGGGGAACTTTACGAGCAGTACTTC.

The sample holds many counts of this clone. The chain employs TRBV11-2 and TRBJ2-7; TRBD2 is a possible D gene (6 bases). The ends were cut back, 3 bases at V and 7 bases at J, with 22 bases in the middle. This CDR3 comprises 16 residues. The V gene's germline CDR1 is SGHAT and CDR2 FQNNGV. The CDR3 region is CASSFGGQRPFWEQYF. CDR3 DNA: TGTGCCAGCAGCTTCGGAGGGCAGCGGCCGTTTTGGGAGCAGTACTTC.

The J gene is TRBJ2-7, the V gene TRBV20-1; D gene unclear. This CDR3 is built from 13 residues. V lost 1 base and J lost 2, with 9 bases in between. The germline V gene encodes CDR1 DFQATT and CDR2 SNEGSKA (reference sequence). The CDR3 DNA sequence: TGCAGTGCTAGAGCTAAGGGCCCCTACGAGCAGTACTTC. Amino acid sequence: CSARAKGPYEQYF.

As concerns this clone: The junction and the germline gene differ at one end; a read error may be behind it. The chain combines TRBV19 with TRBJ2-7; 7 positions match TRBD1. The CDR3 extends over 14 amino acids. Germline V gene sequence: CDR1 LNHDA, CDR2 SQIVND (reference sequence). This chain's CDR3 is CASRRTGNTYAQYF. For the CDR3, the DNA is TGTGCCAGTAGACGGACAGGCAATACCTACGCGCAGTACTTC.

The table lists this clone with many counts. The gene calls are TRBV6-1 and TRBJ2-1; D is unclear. The CDR3 sequence is 13 residues long. Between the trimmed V and J ends, which lost 5 bases and 0 bases, there was a span of 5 bases. Germline CDR1 reads MNHNS; CDR2 reads SASEGT. In nucleotides, the CDR3 is TGTGCCAGCAGTAGGGACTCCTACAATGAGCAGTTCTTC. Translating it yields CASSRDSYNEQFF.

The V gene is TRBV19, the J gene TRBJ2-6, with no clear D. Germline V gene lookup returns CDR1 LNHDA and CDR2 SQIVND (reference sequence). CDR3 size: 13 residues. V lost 7 bases and J lost 0, with 4 bases in between. Written as DNA, the CDR3 is TGTGCCAGTATGATCTCTGGGGCCAACGTCCTGACTTTC. Translated: CASMISGANVLTF.